Following are 28 T cell receptor beta chains from one sample sequenced in a study of T cells after posttransplantation cyclophosphamide. Control samples came 1 year after myeloablative marrow transplants with methotrexate plus calcineurin inhibitor. Profiled with immunoSEQ multiplex PCR; TCRdb holds only in-frame clones, not every one. Among roughly 21,000 clones listed, approximately 90% were seen once. The sequenced sample was PBMCs, obtained just over 350 days after allogeneic stem cell transplant with calcineurin inhibitor and methotrexate. The receptors shown here come from a female patient in her 30s who received an allogeneic stem cell transplant from an unrelated donor, was CMV-positive, and had acute and chronic GVHD. Some T cells may have originated in the graft donor.

The J gene is TRBJ2-5, the V gene TRBV9; the D gene is possibly TRBD1 (6 bases). This CDR3 region has 14 residues. Trimming pared 2 bases from V and 0 bases from J, leaving 8 bases between. The germline V gene encodes CDR1 SGDLS and CDR2 YYNGEE. CDR3 nucleotide sequence: TGTGCCAGCAGCGTTACAGGGAACCAAGAGACCCAGTACTTC. Its translation is CASSVTGNQETQYF. Using reference TRBV9 and TRBJ2-5 for the parts outside the CDR3, the full variable domain is DSGVTQTPKHLITATGQRVTLRCSPRSGDLSVYWYQQSLDQGLQFLIQYYNGEERAKGNILERFSAQQFPDLHSELNLSSLELGDSALYFCASSVTGNQETQYFGPGTRLLVL.

The chain couples TRBV18 to TRBJ2-7; 10 bases fit TRBD2. The trim removed 4 bases at V and 0 bases at J, leaving 0 bases unmatched. The CDR3 totals 14 residues. The V gene's germline CDR1 is KGHSH and CDR2 LQKENI. The CDR3 sequence: CASSRTSGSYEQYV. The DNA for the CDR3 is TGTGCCAGCTCACGGACTAGCGGCTCCTACGAGCAGTACGTC.

The chain recombines TRBV19 with TRBJ1-5, with TRBD1 matching over 9 bases. This CDR3 has 19 amino acids. V trimming: 0 bases; J trimming: 0 bases; junction bases outside the gene matches: 9. CDR1 and CDR2 (germline): LNHDA, SQIVND (reference sequence). CDR3 residues: CASSIDQLQGADSNQPQHF. CDR3 coding DNA: TGTGCCAGTAGTATAGATCAATTACAGGGGGCCGATAGCAATCAGCCCCAGCATTTT. The whole variable domain, remainder taken from reference TRBV19 and TRBJ1-5, is DGGITQSPKYLFRKEGQNVTLSCEQNLNHDAMYWYRQDPGQGLRLIYYSQIVNDFQKGDIAEGYSVSREKKESFPLTVTSAQKNPTAFYLCASSIDQLQGADSNQPQHFGDGTRLSIL.

The J gene is TRBJ2-3, the V gene TRBV13; 8 bases are a match to TRBD2. The trim removed 6 bases at V and 2 bases at J, leaving 7 bases unmatched. From germline, CDR1 is PRHDT and CDR2 FYEKMQ (reference sequence). This CDR3 spans 15 amino acids. CDR3 in amino acids: CASSYLAGNTDTQYF. For the CDR3, the DNA is TGTGCCAGCAGTTACCTAGCGGGCAACACAGATACGCAGTATTTT.

This chain connects TRBV4-3 to TRBJ1-2, with a weak D call TRBD1 (5 bases). Trimming shortened V by 0 bases and J by 3 bases, and 14 bases separated the two germline ends. The length of the CDR3 is 16 residues. From germline, CDR1 is LGHNA and CDR2 YSLEER. CDR3 amino acids: CASSQDWGRADYGYTF. In nucleotides, the CDR3 is TGCGCCAGCAGCCAAGATTGGGGCAGGGCGGACTATGGCTACACCTTC.

The chain has TRBV27 and TRBJ1-5; no clear D. V lost 6 bases and J lost 4, with 7 bases in between. This CDR3 is 12 amino acids long. Germline V gene sequence: CDR1 MNHEY, CDR2 SMNVEV (reference sequence). CDR3 sequence (DNA): TGTGCCAGCAGGAGGCAAAATCAGCCCCAGCATTTT. Translating gives CASRRQNQPQHF.

The chain carries TRBV7-2 and TRBJ2-4; tentatively, D is TRBD1 (6 bases). Trimming cost V 0 bases and J 9 bases, with 15 bases left between them. The germline V gene has CDR1 SGHTA and CDR2 FQGNSA. This CDR3 has 15 residues. CDR3 DNA sequence: TGTGCCAGCAGCTTAGCAACAGGGCCGCCAAGCATTCAGTACTTC. Residues: CASSLATGPPSIQYF.

V usage is TRBV6-6 and J usage is TRBJ2-5; the D is unclear. This CDR3 is built from 11 residues. Germline CDR1 reads MNHNY; CDR2 reads SVGAGI (reference sequence). V gave up 4 bases and J gave up 5 bases, with 5 bases separating them. DNA of the CDR3: TGTGCCAGCAGTTCAGCGGAGACCCAGTACTTC. It yields the protein CASSSAETQYF.

This clone was counted once. The chain carries TRBV5-1 and TRBJ2-3, with 7 bases identical to TRBD2. The length of the CDR3 is 13 residues. CDR1 is SGHRS and CDR2 is YFSETQ in the germline V gene. V gave up 5 bases and J gave up 6 bases; unmatched junction bases: 6. CDR3 DNA: TGCGCCAGCAGTCGGGGGGACGGGGATACGCAGTATTTT. Translation: CASSRGDGDTQYF.

This clone came up a few times. The chain combines TRBV10-2 with TRBJ1-5, with 7 nucleotides matching TRBD1. Losses at the gene ends were 4 bases for V and 0 bases for J; bases not matched to a gene: 3. Per the germline V gene, CDR1 is WSHSY and CDR2 is SAAADI. This CDR3 is built from 15 residues. The CDR3 reads CASSAGGFSNQPQHF. CDR3 nucleotides: TGCGCCAGCAGTGCAGGGGGGTTTAGCAATCAGCCCCAGCATTTT.

This clone has more than one count but fewer than ten. Here the CDR3 reads CASSLGQGATSGNTIYF. DNA of the CDR3: TGTGCCAGCAGCTTGGGACAGGGTGCCACCTCTGGAAACACCATATATTTT. The chain carries TRBV7-9 and TRBJ1-3, with TRBD1 identical over 9 bases. CDR3 length: 17 amino acids. Germline V gives CDR1 SEHNR, CDR2 FQNEAQ (reference sequence). Trimming at V came to 3 bases and at J to 0 bases, leaving 6 bases not matched to a gene.

The CDR3 loop reads CASSDEAQGYGYTF. The DNA of the CDR3 is TGTGCCAGCAGTGATGAGGCACAGGGCTATGGCTACACCTTC. The genes are TRBV6-1 and TRBJ1-2, with D perhaps TRBD1 (6 bases). V lost 3 bases and J 4 bases, leaving 12 bases between the germline ends. The CDR3 runs 14 residues. Germline V gives CDR1 MNHNS, CDR2 SASEGT.

The rearrangement joins TRBV11-3 to TRBJ1-1, with 7 positions matching TRBD1. This CDR3 contains 12 residues. V trimming: 1 base; J trimming: 7 bases; junction bases outside the gene matches: 0. Germline-derived CDR1 and CDR2 are SGHNT and YENEEA. For the CDR3, the DNA is TGTGCCAGCAGCTTAGGGACAGGTGAAGCTTTCTTT. Protein product: CASSLGTGEAFF.

The genes are TRBV4-3 and TRBJ1-2, with D possibly TRBD1 on 5 matching bases. Germline CDR1 is LGHNA and CDR2 is YSLEER. The length of the CDR3 is 17 residues. V lost 0 bases and J lost 4, with 18 bases in between. The CDR3 sequence: CASSQEVWTSSSYGYTF. In nucleotides, the CDR3 is TGCGCCAGCAGCCAAGAAGTTTGGACAAGTTCGTCCTATGGCTACACCTTC.

CDR3 residues: CASSAGGTGPLWEQYV. The CDR3 DNA follows: TGTGCCAGCAGCGCAGGGGGGACAGGGCCCCTTTGGGAGCAGTACGTC. The rearrangement links TRBV2 to TRBJ2-7; TRBD1 agrees at 9 bases. V lost 6 bases to trimming and J lost 7 bases; unmatched junction nucleotides: 16. The CDR3 consists of 16 residues. CDR1 and CDR2 (germline): SNHLY, FYNNEI.

The CDR3 sequence is CASSFYREDNSPLHF. The CDR3 DNA is TGTGCCAGTAGTTTCTACAGGGAAGATAATTCACCCCTCCACTTT. The chain recombines TRBV19 with TRBJ1-6, with D possibly being TRBD1 (6 bases). The CDR3 covers 15 residues. The ends were cut back, 5 bases at V and 5 bases at J, with 13 bases in the middle. CDR1 LNHDA and CDR2 SQIVND come from the germline V gene (reference sequence).

The chain couples TRBV4-1 to TRBJ1-1; 10 positions agree with TRBD1. The junction had 8 bases not matched to a gene; V was cut back by 0 bases and J by 10 bases. Germline V lookup: CDR1 MGHRA, CDR2 YSYEKL. The CDR3 length is 15 residues. The CDR3 region has the DNA TGCGCCAGCAGCCAAGACCCGGGACAGGGGAGGGGAGCTTTCTTT. This encodes CASSQDPGQGRGAFF.

The genes are TRBV11-3 and TRBJ2-5, with D possibly matching TRBD2 (6 bases). Germline values: CDR1 SGHNT, CDR2 YENEEA. Between the trimmed V and J ends, which lost 3 bases and 5 bases, there was a span of 13 bases. This CDR3 has 14 residues. The CDR3 nucleotides are TGTGCCAGCAGCTTCGGGAGCTCAGGGGAGACCCAGTACTTC. The encoded protein is CASSFGSSGETQYF.

The chain links TRBV19 to TRBJ2-3, with D perhaps matching TRBD1 (5 bases). V shed 6 bases and J shed 1 base, with 8 bases lying between them. This CDR3 region has 13 residues. Germline-derived CDR1 and CDR2 are LNHDA and SQIVND (reference sequence). CDR3 bases: TGTGCCAGTAGGCGCAGGGGCACAGATACGCAGTATTTT. Translating it yields CASRRRGTDTQYF.

The chain recombines TRBV9 with TRBJ2-5; 13 nucleotides line up with TRBD2. The CDR3 runs to 17 residues. With 3 bases clipped from V and 5 bases from J, the junction kept 10 bases outside the gene matches. Germline lookup yields CDR1 SGDLS and CDR2 YYNGEE. This CDR3 is CASSATRLAGGGETQYF. The CDR3 DNA is TGTGCCAGCAGCGCGACTCGACTAGCGGGAGGTGGGGAGACCCAGTACTTC.

The CDR3 DNA reads TGTGCCAGCAGGGAACTAGTATCCTACAATGAGCAGTTCTTC. Translation gives CASRELVSYNEQFF. The chain combines TRBV2 with TRBJ2-1, with D possibly being TRBD2 (5 bases). The CDR3 has 14 residues. The germline CDR1 and CDR2 sequences are SNHLY and FYNNEI. Trimming pared 6 bases from V and 1 base from J, leaving 10 bases between.

The chain is built from TRBV6-1 and TRBJ1-2; no clear D gene. CDR1 and CDR2 from the germline V gene are MNHNS and SASEGT. Deletions cut 2 bases from V and 0 bases from J, with 10 bases between. This CDR3 comprises 15 residues. The CDR3 region is CASSEYSSANYGYTF. In nucleotides, the CDR3 is TGTGCCAGCAGTGAATACAGCTCAGCTAACTATGGCTACACCTTC.

The chain has TRBV5-1 and TRBJ2-5, with D maybe TRBD2 (5 bases). Trimming stripped 0 bases from V and 0 bases from J, with 9 bases between. Germline CDR1 SGHRS, CDR2 YFSETQ. CDR3 length equals 15 residues. For the CDR3, the DNA is TGCGCCAGCAGCTTGGTGCGGGCATACCAAGAGACCCAGTACTTC. Translating gives CASSLVRAYQETQYF. The whole variable domain, filled in from reference TRBV5-1 and TRBJ2-5, reads KAGVTQTPRYLIKTRGQQVTLSCSPISGHRSVSWYQQTPGQGLQFLFEYFSETQRNKGNFPGRFSGRQFSNSRSEMNVSTLELGDSALYLCASSLVRAYQETQYFGPGTRLLVL.

About this clone: Relative to the germline gene, one junction end is altered; a read error may explain this. This sequence joins TRBV7-7 and TRBJ2-1; TRBD2 aligns across 7 bases. CDR1 is SSHAT, CDR2 FNYEAQ, per germline (reference sequence). The CDR3 runs 16 residues. The CDR3 is CASSPERGISYNEQFF. CDR3 coding DNA: TGTGCTAGCAGCCCAGAGCGGGGTATCTCCTACAATGAGCAGTTCTTC.

This clone was found once. The genes are TRBV2 and TRBJ1-6, with 7 bases fitting TRBD1. The CDR3 loop spans 16 amino acids. CDR1 and CDR2 (germline): SNHLY, FYNNEI. Trimming took 1 base from V and 7 from J; bases not matched to a gene: 7. The CDR3 DNA reads as TGTGCCAGCAGTGAAGGGACAGGCCTGGGGAATTCACCCCTCCACTTT. This gives the protein CASSEGTGLGNSPLHF.

This clone turned up a few times. The rearrangement uses TRBV10-2 and TRBJ1-2; 8 bases match TRBD1. Per germline, CDR1 WSHSY and CDR2 SAAADI. V lost 3 bases to trimming and J lost 4 bases; unmatched junction nucleotides: 7. CDR3 size: 15 residues. In nucleotides, the CDR3 is TGCGCCAGCAGTGAAACAGGGGGAGGTGGCTATGGCTACACCTTC. It translates to CASSETGGGGYGYTF.

The V call is TRBV5-6, the J call TRBJ2-3; 8 positions agree with TRBD2. The length of the CDR3 is 16 residues. The germline gives CDR1 SGHDT, CDR2 YYEEEE. Unmatched junction bases numbered 9, after V lost 0 bases and J lost 6 bases. This CDR3 is CASSLALDGRADTQYF. CDR3 bases: TGTGCCAGCAGCTTGGCACTAGACGGGAGGGCGGATACGCAGTATTTT.

The V call is TRBV18, the J call TRBJ1-5; D is undetermined. With 3 bases removed from V and 2 bases from J, the gap between germline ends came to 11 bases. Germline V lookup: CDR1 KGHSH, CDR2 LQKENI. The CDR3 spans 15 residues. In nucleotides, the CDR3 is TGTGCCAGCTCACCTCATCGGGTAGGCAATCAGCCCCAGCATTTT. Translated: CASSPHRVGNQPQHF.